The clone carrying this TCR beta chain was detected only a few times. Its antigen is not identified. Germline V gives CDR1 MDHEN, CDR2 SYDVKM. The CDR3 sequence is 14 residues long. V shed 6 bases and J shed 4 bases, with 13 bases lying between them. The data stem from a study of T cell responses to AZD1222 COVID-19 vaccine. Clones were sequenced by immunoSEQ multiplex PCR, and TCRdb holds only the in-frame ones, with some missing. Seen here are 150,000 to 200,000 clones, approximately 91% observed once, and the top ten hold more than 0.75%. Study findings and constraints: Rises in breadth and depth of Spike-specific TCRs came after two AZD1222 doses.

This sequence originates from an adult in good health. V gene TRBV28 combines with J gene TRBJ1-5, with a tentative D call TRBD1 (6 bases). The input for sequencing was peripheral blood, taken on day 0 of AZD1222 vaccination. This CDR3 is CASRRGAENQPQHF. The CDR3 DNA reads TGTGCCAGCAGGAGGGGGGCAGAGAATCAGCCCCAGCATTTT.